The clone carrying this T cell receptor beta chain came up a few times. Its cognate antigen is unknown. This entry is derived from a study of naive and memory T cell subsets. General observations from the study: Naive repertoires, especially CD8, held a few larger clonotypes, possibly memory cells re-expressing CD45RA.

An equimolar mix of two oligonucleotides served as the beta constant-region primer for TRBC1 and TRBC2. Four rounds of PCR amplified the ligated cDNA using nested alpha and beta constant-region primers plus SP2. A single record per CDR3 protein comes from TCRdb applying MiXCR to the UMI-ligation and nested PCR reads. In the table there are roughly 150,000 distinct CDR3 sequences, approximately 22% of which are singletons. Sequencing was performed on naive CD4+ T cells from blood. The sequence derives from a human donor in good health.

The CDR3 region is CASSFSRTGAYEQYF. CDR3 coding DNA: TGTGCCAGCAGTTTTTCCAGGACAGGGGCCTACGAGCAGTACTTC. The V gene is TRBV12-3 or TRBV12-4, the J gene TRBJ2-7, with TRBD1 identical over 9 bases. V shed 3 bases and J 2 bases; nucleotides not matched to a gene: 5. The CDR3 consists of 15 residues.